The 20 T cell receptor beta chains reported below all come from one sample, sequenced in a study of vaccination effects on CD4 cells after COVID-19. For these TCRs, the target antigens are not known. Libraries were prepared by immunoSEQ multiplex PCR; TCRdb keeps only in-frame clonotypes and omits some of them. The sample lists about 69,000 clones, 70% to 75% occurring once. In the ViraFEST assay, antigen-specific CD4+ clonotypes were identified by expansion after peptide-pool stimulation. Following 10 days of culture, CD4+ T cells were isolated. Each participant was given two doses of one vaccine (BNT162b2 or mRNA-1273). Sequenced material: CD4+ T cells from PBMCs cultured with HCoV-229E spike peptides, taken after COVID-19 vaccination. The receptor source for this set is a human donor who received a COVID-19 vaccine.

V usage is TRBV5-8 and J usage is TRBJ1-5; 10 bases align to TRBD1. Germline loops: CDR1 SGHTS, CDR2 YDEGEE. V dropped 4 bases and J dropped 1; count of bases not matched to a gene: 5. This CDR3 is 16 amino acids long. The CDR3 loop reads CASSRRTGGSNQPQHF. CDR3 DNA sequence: TGTGCCAGCAGCCGCCGGACAGGGGGAAGCAATCAGCCCCAGCATTTT.

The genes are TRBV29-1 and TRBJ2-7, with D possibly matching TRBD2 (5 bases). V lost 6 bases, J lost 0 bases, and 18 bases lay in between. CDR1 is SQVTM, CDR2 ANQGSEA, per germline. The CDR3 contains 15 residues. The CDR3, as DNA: TGCAGCGTCCGTCCCCGAGGGCGGACCTCCTACGAGCAGTACGTC. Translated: CSVRPRGRTSYEQYV.

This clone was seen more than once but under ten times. The CDR3 nucleotides are TGCGCCAGCAGGGACAGGGCAGGTGGCTACACCTTC. This sequence encodes CASRDRAGGYTF. This chain links TRBV4-1 with TRBJ1-2, with 8 bases fitting TRBD1. Trimming removed 6 bases from V and 7 bases from J; junction bases left unmatched: 4. Per the germline V gene, CDR1 is MGHRA and CDR2 is YSYEKL. The CDR3 loop spans 12 amino acids.

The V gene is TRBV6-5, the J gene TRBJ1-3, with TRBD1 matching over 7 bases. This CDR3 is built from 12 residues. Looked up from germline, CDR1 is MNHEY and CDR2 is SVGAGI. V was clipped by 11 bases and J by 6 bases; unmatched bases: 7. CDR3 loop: CAAGQFPNTIYF. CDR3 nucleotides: TGTGCCGCGGGACAGTTTCCAAACACCATATATTTT.

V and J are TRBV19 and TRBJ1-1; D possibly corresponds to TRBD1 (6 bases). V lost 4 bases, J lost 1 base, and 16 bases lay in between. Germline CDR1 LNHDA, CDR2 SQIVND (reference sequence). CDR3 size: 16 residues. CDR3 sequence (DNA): TGTGCCAGTAGTAGCCCCCCACAGGGCTCGAACACTGAAGCTTTCTTT. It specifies CASSSPPQGSNTEAFF.

The CDR3 is CASSIDLEGKFF. In DNA, the CDR3 is TGTGCCAGTAGTATTGATCTAGAGGGGAAGTTCTTC. This chain joins TRBV19 and TRBJ2-1, with D perhaps assigned TRBD1 or TRBD2 (5 bases each). Germline CDR1 is LNHDA and CDR2 is SQIVND (reference sequence). This CDR3 spans 12 amino acids. The V end was cut by 3 bases, the J end by 14 bases, with 14 bases between.

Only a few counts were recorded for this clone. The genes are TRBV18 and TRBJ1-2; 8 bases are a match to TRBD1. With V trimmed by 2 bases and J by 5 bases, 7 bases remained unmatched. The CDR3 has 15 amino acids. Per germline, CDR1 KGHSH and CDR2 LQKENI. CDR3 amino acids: CASSPNRQGAYGYTF. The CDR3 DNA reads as TGTGCCAGCTCACCAAACCGGCAGGGGGCTTATGGCTACACCTTC.

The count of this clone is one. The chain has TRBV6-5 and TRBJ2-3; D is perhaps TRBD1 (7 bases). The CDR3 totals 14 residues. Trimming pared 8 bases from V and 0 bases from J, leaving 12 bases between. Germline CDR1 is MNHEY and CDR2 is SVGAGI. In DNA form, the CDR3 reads TGTGCCAGCGTCAGGGGGACTAGCACAGATACGCAGTATTTT. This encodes CASVRGTSTDTQYF.

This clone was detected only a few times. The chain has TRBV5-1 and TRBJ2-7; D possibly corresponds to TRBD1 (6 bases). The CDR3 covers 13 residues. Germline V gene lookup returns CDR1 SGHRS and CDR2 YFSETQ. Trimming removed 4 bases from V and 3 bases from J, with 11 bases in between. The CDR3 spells CASSPTGYYEQYV. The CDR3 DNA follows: TGCGCCAGCAGCCCAACAGGGTACTACGAGCAGTACGTC.

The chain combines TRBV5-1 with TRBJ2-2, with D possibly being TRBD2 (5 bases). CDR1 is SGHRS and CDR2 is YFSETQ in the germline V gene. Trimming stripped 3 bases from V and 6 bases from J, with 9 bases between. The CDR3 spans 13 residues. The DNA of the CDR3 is TGCGCCAGCAGCTCGAGGGTTGCCGGGGAGCTGTTTTTT. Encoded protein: CASSSRVAGELFF.

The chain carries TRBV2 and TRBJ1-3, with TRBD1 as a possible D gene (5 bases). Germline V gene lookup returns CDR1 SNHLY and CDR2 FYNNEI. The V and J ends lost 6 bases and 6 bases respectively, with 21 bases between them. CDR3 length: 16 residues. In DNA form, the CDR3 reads TGTGCCAGCAGCGCTCGCTCCGGGGCCCAGAAAAACACCATATATTTT. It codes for CASSARSGAQKNTIYF.

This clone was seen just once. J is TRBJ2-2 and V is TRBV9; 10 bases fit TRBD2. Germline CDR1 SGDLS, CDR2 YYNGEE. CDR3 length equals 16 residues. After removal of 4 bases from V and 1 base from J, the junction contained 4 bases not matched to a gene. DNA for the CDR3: TGTGCCAGCAGCCCCTTAGCGGGGGGGAACACCGGGGAGCTGTTTTTT. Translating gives CASSPLAGGNTGELFF.

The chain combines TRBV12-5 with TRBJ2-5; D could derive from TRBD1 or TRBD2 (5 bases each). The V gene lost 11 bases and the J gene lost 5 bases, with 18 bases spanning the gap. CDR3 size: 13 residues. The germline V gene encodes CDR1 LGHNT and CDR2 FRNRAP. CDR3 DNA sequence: TGTGCTTCCGAACGAGGGGCTGGGGAGACCCAGTACTTC. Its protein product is CASERGAGETQYF.

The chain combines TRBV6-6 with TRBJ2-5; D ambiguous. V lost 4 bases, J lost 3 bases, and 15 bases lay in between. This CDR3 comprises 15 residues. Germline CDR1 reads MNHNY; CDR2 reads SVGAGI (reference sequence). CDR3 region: CASSLPQTRKETQYF. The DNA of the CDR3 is TGTGCCAGCAGTTTACCCCAGACCCGCAAAGAGACCCAGTACTTC.

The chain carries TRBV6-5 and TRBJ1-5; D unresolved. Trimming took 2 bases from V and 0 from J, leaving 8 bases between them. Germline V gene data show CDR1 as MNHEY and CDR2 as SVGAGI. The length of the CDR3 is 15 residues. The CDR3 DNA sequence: TGTGCCAGCAGTTACACATCAGATAGCAATCAGCCCCAGCATTTT. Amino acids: CASSYTSDSNQPQHF.

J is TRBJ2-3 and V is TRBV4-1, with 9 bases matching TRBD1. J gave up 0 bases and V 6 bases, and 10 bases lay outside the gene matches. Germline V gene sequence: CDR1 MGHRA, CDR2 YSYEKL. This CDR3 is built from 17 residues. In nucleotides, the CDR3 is TGCGCCAGCAGTAGATTTTACAGGGGGCATAGCACAGATACGCAGTATTTT. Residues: CASSRFYRGHSTDTQYF.

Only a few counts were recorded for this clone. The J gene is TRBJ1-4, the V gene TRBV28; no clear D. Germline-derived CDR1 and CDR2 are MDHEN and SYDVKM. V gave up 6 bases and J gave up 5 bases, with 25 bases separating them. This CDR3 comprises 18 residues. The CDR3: CASRDRASRGARNEKLFF. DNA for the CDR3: TGTGCCAGCAGGGACCGGGCATCTCGAGGTGCGCGAAATGAAAAACTGTTTTTT.

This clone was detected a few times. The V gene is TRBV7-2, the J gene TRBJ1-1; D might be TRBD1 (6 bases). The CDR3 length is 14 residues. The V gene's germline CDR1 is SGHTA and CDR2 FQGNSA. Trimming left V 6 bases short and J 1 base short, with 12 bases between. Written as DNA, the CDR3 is TGTGCCAGCAGGCAGCAGACAGGGAACACTGAAGCTTTCTTT. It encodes CASRQQTGNTEAFF.

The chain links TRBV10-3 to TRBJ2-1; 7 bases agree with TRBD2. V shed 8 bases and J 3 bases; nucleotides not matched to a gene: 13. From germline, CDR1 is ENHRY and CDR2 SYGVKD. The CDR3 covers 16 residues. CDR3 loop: CAIGVGRTGGYNEQFF. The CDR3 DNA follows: TGTGCCATCGGGGTAGGGAGAACGGGGGGCTACAATGAGCAGTTCTTC.

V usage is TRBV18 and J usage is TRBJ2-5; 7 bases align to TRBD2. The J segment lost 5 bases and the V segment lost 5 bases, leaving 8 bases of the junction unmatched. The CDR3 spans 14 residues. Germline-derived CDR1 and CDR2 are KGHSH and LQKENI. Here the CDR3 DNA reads TGTGCCAGCTCATTCGAGCGGGGTAGGGAGACCCAGTACTTC. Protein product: CASSFERGRETQYF.